Listed here are 18 T cell receptor beta chains from one sample, sequenced in a study of T cell responses to AZD1222 COVID-19 vaccine. Profiling relied on immunoSEQ multiplex PCR, and the TCRdb table lists in-frame clones only, not all of them. This sample yields roughly 100,000 clones, of which about 87% are seen a single time; around 20% belongs to the top ten. The sample consisted of peripheral blood, taken on day 0 of AZD1222 vaccination. All receptors derive from an adult in good health.

This clone has just one count. This rearrangement joins TRBV6-5 to TRBJ2-7, with TRBD2 matching 12 bases. The CDR3 is 15 amino acids. Germline CDR1 reads MNHEY; CDR2 reads SVGAGI. After removal of 7 bases from V and 4 bases from J, the junction contained 8 bases not matched to a gene. CDR3 region: CASTPTSGSSYEQYF. Here the CDR3 DNA reads TGTGCCAGCACTCCGACTAGCGGGAGTTCATACGAGCAGTACTTC.

V gene TRBV19 combines with J gene TRBJ1-1; D is possibly TRBD1 (6 bases). The CDR3 has 14 residues. Germline V gene sequence: CDR1 LNHDA, CDR2 SQIVND (reference sequence). The V end lost 2 bases, the J end lost 3 bases, and 10 bases lay between the germline ends. DNA for the CDR3: TGTGCCAGTAGTATAAGGACAGTTGACACTGAAGCTTTCTTT. This codes for CASSIRTVDTEAFF.

The rearrangement uses TRBV6-6 and TRBJ2-4; a weak D match, TRBD1 (5 bases). CDR3 length: 16 residues. V lost 1 base, J lost 0 bases, and 10 bases lay in between. CDR1 is MNHNY and CDR2 is SVGAGI in the germline V gene (reference sequence). The CDR3 bases are TGTGCCAGCAGTTACTGGCCAGGGCGAGCCAAAAACATTCAGTACTTC. It translates to CASSYWPGRAKNIQYF.

This clone was found a few times. The gene calls are TRBV27 and TRBJ1-6; D is unclear. CDR3 length: 15 amino acids. V dropped 2 bases and J dropped 9 bases, with 14 bases sitting between them. Germline V lookup: CDR1 MNHEY, CDR2 SMNVEV (reference sequence). The CDR3 sequence: CASSLQATLGSPLHF. CDR3 in DNA: TGTGCCAGCAGTTTACAGGCTACTCTAGGTTCACCCCTCCACTTT.

V is TRBV7-9 and J is TRBJ2-5; 13 bases are a match to TRBD2. The CDR3 is made up of 16 amino acids. Germline trimming cut 5 bases from V and 6 bases from J; bases unmatched to any gene: 9. Germline V lookup: CDR1 SEHNR, CDR2 FQNEAQ (reference sequence). CDR3 loop: CASSQGLAGLAKTQYF. CDR3 nucleotide sequence: TGTGCCAGCAGCCAGGGACTAGCGGGGCTTGCAAAGACCCAGTACTTC.

This chain joins TRBV7-3 and TRBJ1-6, with a weak D call TRBD1 (5 bases). This CDR3 region has 14 residues. V was clipped by 2 bases and J by 10 bases, with 12 bases between them. Germline V gene data show CDR1 as SGHTA and CDR2 as FQGTGA. The CDR3 DNA reads as TGTGCCAGCAGCTTATCAGGGTCCGACTCACCCCTCCACTTT. Translating gives CASSLSGSDSPLHF.

This chain joins TRBV6-5 and TRBJ2-7, with D unclear. CDR3 length equals 14 residues. Trimming took off 8 bases at V and 5 bases at J, with 19 bases between the two ends. Germline V gives CDR1 MNHEY, CDR2 SVGAGI. Written as DNA, the CDR3 is TGTGCCAGCGACGCCAGGACCCATCGCCACGAGCAGTACTTC. Residues: CASDARTHRHEQYF.

This rearrangement joins TRBV11-3 to TRBJ2-7, with D maybe TRBD1 (5 bases). The length of the CDR3 is 12 residues. Germline V gives CDR1 SGHNT, CDR2 YENEEA. With 8 bases removed from V and 1 base from J, the gap between germline ends came to 9 bases. CDR3 bases: TGTGCCAGCTCCAGGGATTCCTACGAGCAGTACTTC. This translates into CASSRDSYEQYF.

V is TRBV29-1 and J is TRBJ2-3; D gene unclear. The CDR3 sequence is 13 residues long. In germline, CDR1 is SQVTM, CDR2 ANQGSEA. V dropped 4 bases and J dropped 4 bases, with 12 bases sitting between them. The CDR3, as DNA: TGCAGCGTTGGGGGTCGGGTGGCAGATACGCAGTATTTT. Translation gives CSVGGRVADTQYF.

The genes are TRBV5-4 and TRBJ1-6; no definite D call. The CDR3 sequence is 14 residues long. Germline CDR1 is SGHNT and CDR2 is YYREEE (reference sequence). The V end lost 1 base, the J end lost 8 bases, and 10 bases lay between the germline ends. CDR3 DNA sequence: TGTGCCAGCAGCTTGCGAAGGGAGGATTCACCCCTCCACTTT. This encodes CASSLRREDSPLHF.

The genes are TRBV6-5 and TRBJ2-1; TRBD2 aligns across 7 bases. The V gene end was trimmed by 8 bases and the J gene end by 6 bases; junction bases not matched to a gene: 13. Germline CDR1 reads MNHEY; CDR2 reads SVGAGI. This CDR3 region has 15 residues. CDR3 DNA: TGTGCCAGCGAAAGGGGCTCTCGGGGGGTCAATGAGCAGTTCTTC. This sequence encodes CASERGSRGVNEQFF.

The chain joins TRBV5-1 to TRBJ1-4; D gene uncertain. Germline-derived CDR1 and CDR2 are SGHRS and YFSETQ. Trimming shortened V by 2 bases and J by 7 bases, and 12 bases separated the two germline ends. The CDR3 is 14 amino acids. The CDR3 is CASSFDMQTEKLFF. The CDR3, as DNA: TGCGCCAGCAGCTTCGACATGCAAACTGAAAAACTGTTTTTT.

The chain carries TRBV28 and TRBJ2-7; TRBD1 matches at 9 bases. The CDR3 contains 15 residues. V was pared by 5 bases and J by 4 bases, with 9 bases of the junction left unmatched. Germline CDR1 reads MDHEN; CDR2 reads SYDVKM. CDR3 DNA sequence: TGTGCCAGCAGTCCGATGGGACAGGGAATTTACGAGCAGTACTTC. It encodes CASSPMGQGIYEQYF.

This clone was seen just once. This chain joins TRBV7-2 and TRBJ2-1, with TRBD2 identical over 8 bases. J gave up 4 bases and V 1 base, and 3 bases lay outside the gene matches. CDR1 and CDR2 (germline): SGHTA, FQGNSA. The CDR3 spans 15 residues. CDR3 coding DNA: TGTGCCAGCAGCTTAGGAGCGGGGGAATACAATGAGCAGTTCTTC. This gives the protein CASSLGAGEYNEQFF.

This chain links TRBV6-2 or TRBV6-3 with TRBJ2-7; 7 nucleotides line up with TRBD2. The CDR3 loop spans 15 amino acids. Germline V gene lookup returns CDR1 MNHEY and CDR2 SVGEGT. The junction had 9 bases not matched to a gene; V was cut back by 1 base and J by 6 bases. The CDR3 bases are TGTGCCAGCAGTTACTTGACTAGCTCGTCGGGCGAGCAGTACTTC. Its translation: CASSYLTSSSGEQYF.

This clone was observed a single time. The genes are TRBV6-2 or TRBV6-3 and TRBJ1-2; D not certain. V lost 5 bases and J lost 7, with 11 bases in between. This CDR3 is 12 amino acids long. Germline V gene data show CDR1 as MNHEY and CDR2 as SVGEGT. DNA for the CDR3: TGTGCCAGCAGTACGGGCCTCGGTGGCTACACCTTC. It codes for CASSTGLGGYTF.

The genes are TRBV15 and TRBJ2-2, with D perhaps TRBD1 (6 bases). V was shortened by 1 base and J by 0 bases, with 15 bases between the two germline ends. The CDR3 has 18 residues. The germline V gene has CDR1 LNHNV and CDR2 YYDKDF (reference sequence). The chain's CDR3 is CATSRVGRGRSNTGELFF. Here the CDR3 DNA reads TGTGCCACCAGCAGAGTGGGCAGGGGCAGATCGAACACCGGGGAGCTGTTTTTT. The variable domain in full, with the rest retrieved from reference TRBV15 and TRBJ2-2, is DAMVIQNPRYQVTQFGKPVTLSCSQTLNHNVMYWYQQKSSQAPKLLFHYYDKDFNNEADTPDNFQSRRPNTSFCFLDIRSPGLGDTAMYLCATSRVGRGRSNTGELFFGEGSRLTVL.

This rearrangement joins TRBV6-5 to TRBJ1-2, with D possibly being TRBD1 (5 bases). This CDR3 comprises 15 residues. Germline CDR1 MNHEY, CDR2 SVGAGI. V shed 0 bases and J shed 1 base, with 9 bases lying between them. DNA of the CDR3: TGTGCCAGCAGTTACTCGTATAGGGGTAACTATGGCTACACCTTC. Protein: CASSYSYRGNYGYTF.